The 23 T cell receptor beta chains presented below share a single source sample, sequenced in a study of blood T cell repertoires in COVID-19. Some clones are missing from TCRdb's copy, which holds only in-frame ones; the method was immunoSEQ multiplex PCR. The sample records tens of thousands of clones, 74% being singletons. The sample was peripheral blood. These TCRs come from a woman of 80 years or more with acute or convalescent COVID-19.

The V and J genes are TRBV7-2 and TRBJ1-5; D is unresolved. Trimming stripped 5 bases from V and 2 bases from J, with 13 bases between. Per germline, CDR1 SGHTA and CDR2 FQGNSA. This CDR3 region has 15 residues. The CDR3 reads CASSQEDWGNQPQHF. Written as DNA, the CDR3 is TGTGCCAGCAGCCAGGAGGACTGGGGCAATCAGCCCCAGCATTTT.

This chain joins TRBV3-1 (or the pseudogene TRBV3-2) and TRBJ1-1; no firm D call. The CDR3 contains 15 residues. Germline V gives CDR1 LGHDT, CDR2 YNNKEL (reference sequence). V gave up 4 bases and J gave up 1 base, with 13 bases separating them. The CDR3 sequence: CASSPRQPTNTEAFF. The CDR3, as DNA: TGTGCCAGCAGCCCGCGGCAGCCCACGAACACTGAAGCTTTCTTT.

This clone was observed once. The rearrangement links TRBV11-3 to TRBJ2-1; TRBD2 is a possible D gene (7 bases). Germline values: CDR1 SGHNT, CDR2 YENEEA. This CDR3 region has 15 residues. The V and J ends lost 5 bases and 7 bases respectively, with 18 bases between them. The CDR3 reads CASSVSGGGGNEQFF. CDR3 coding DNA: TGTGCCAGCAGCGTTAGCGGAGGGGGGGGGAATGAGCAGTTCTTC.

The chain is built from TRBV5-5 and TRBJ2-7; D is ambiguous. The CDR3 is made up of 15 amino acids. The V end was cut by 0 bases, the J end by 3 bases, with 13 bases between. Germline V lookup: CDR1 SGHKS, CDR2 YYEKEE (reference sequence). CDR3 coding DNA: TGTGCCAGCAGCTTGGGGCTAGAAGGTCTCTACGAGCAGTACTTC. Protein: CASSLGLEGLYEQYF.

The chain recombines TRBV21-1 with TRBJ2-5; TRBD2 was called by the table and not checked on the DNA. TRBV21-1 represents a pseudogene. The CDR3 has 15 amino acids. CDR3 sequence (DNA): TGTGCCAGCAGCAGCCGACTAGCGTCCCAAGAGACCCAGTACTTC. Amino acid sequence: CASSSRLASQETQYF.

Relative to its sample, this clone is medium-sized. This chain uses TRBV16 with TRBJ1-5, with D unclear. V was cut by 0 bases and J by 7 bases, with 10 bases left in between. The CDR3 loop spans 14 amino acids. Germline lookup yields CDR1 KGHSY and CDR2 FQNENV. The CDR3 loop is CASSQSLGRQPQHF. The CDR3 DNA reads TGTGCCAGCAGCCAATCGTTGGGCAGGCAGCCCCAGCATTTT.

The CDR3 region is CASSQVLAGANEQFF. The DNA for the CDR3 is TGTGCCAGCAGCCAAGTACTAGCGGGAGCCAATGAGCAGTTCTTC. This chain uses TRBV14 with TRBJ2-1, with 11 bases fitting TRBD2. The germline V gene encodes CDR1 SGHDN and CDR2 FVKESK. This CDR3 is built from 15 residues. The V gene end was trimmed by 1 base and the J gene end by 6 bases; junction bases not matched to a gene: 2.

The chain carries TRBV11-3 and TRBJ2-7; the match to TRBD1 covers 7 bases. CDR3 size: 13 residues. Germline CDR1 reads SGHNT; CDR2 reads YENEEA. V lost 5 bases and J lost 7; bases outside the gene matches: 8. CDR3 amino acids: CASSNRGPGEQYF. CDR3 in DNA: TGTGCCAGCAGCAACAGGGGCCCGGGAGAGCAGTACTTC.

The chain uses TRBV4-3 and TRBJ2-1; 7 bases line up with TRBD2. V shed 0 bases and J 0 bases; nucleotides not matched to a gene: 5. Germline V gene lookup returns CDR1 LGHNA and CDR2 YSLEER. The CDR3 covers 17 residues. CDR3 amino acids: CASSQEATSFSYNEQFF. In nucleotides, the CDR3 is TGCGCCAGCAGCCAAGAGGCGACTAGCTTCTCCTACAATGAGCAGTTCTTC.

The chain employs TRBV25-1 and TRBJ2-1; 8 nucleotides match TRBD2. J lost 9 bases, V lost 2 bases, and 15 bases had no gene match. This CDR3 is 17 amino acids long. Germline CDR1 is MGHDK and CDR2 is SYGVNS. The CDR3 nucleotides read TGTGCCAGCAGTGAAGATGGGGGACTAGGGGGATTCGGTGAGCAGTTCTTC. Amino acids: CASSEDGGLGGFGEQFF.

The V and J genes are TRBV11-3 and TRBJ2-2; weak D call: TRBD2 (7 bases). CDR1 SGHNT and CDR2 YENEEA come from the germline V gene. This CDR3 comprises 15 residues. V lost 2 bases and J 7 bases, leaving 14 bases between the germline ends. The CDR3 here is CASSLMPGGRGELFF. For the CDR3, the DNA is TGTGCCAGCAGCTTAATGCCGGGGGGCCGCGGGGAGCTGTTTTTT.

The V call is TRBV10-3, the J call TRBJ2-5; 10 bases line up with TRBD1. With V trimmed by 10 bases and J by 4 bases, 9 bases remained unmatched. The germline V gene has CDR1 ENHRY and CDR2 SYGVKD. This CDR3 is built from 14 residues. CDR3 sequence: CATRNRDRGETQYF. CDR3 nucleotides: TGTGCCACCCGCAACCGGGACAGGGGAGAGACCCAGTACTTC.

V gene TRBV4-1 combines with J gene TRBJ2-7; tentative D call: TRBD1 (5 bases). Germline lookup yields CDR1 MGHRA and CDR2 YSYEKL. The ends were cut back, 0 bases at V and 6 bases at J, with 21 bases in the middle. The CDR3 contains 17 residues. In DNA form, the CDR3 reads TGCGCCAGCAGCCAAGATTTGGCAGGGCTTCTGTCGGGCGAGCAGTACTTC. Its protein product is CASSQDLAGLLSGEQYF.

The gene calls are TRBV18 and TRBJ1-5; no definite D call. The CDR3 loop spans 16 amino acids. Looked up from germline, CDR1 is KGHSH and CDR2 is LQKENI. V was shortened by 4 bases and J by 5 bases, with 18 bases between the two germline ends. CDR3: CASSLSGIPRDQPQHF. The CDR3 DNA follows: TGTGCCAGCTCACTTTCCGGGATCCCTCGCGATCAGCCCCAGCATTTT. The full variable domain, completed using reference TRBV18 and TRBJ1-5, is NAGVMQNPRHLVRRRGQEARLRCSPMKGHSHVYWYRQLPEEGLKFMVYLQKENIIDESGMPKERFSAEFPKEGPSILRIQQVVRGDSAAYFCASSLSGIPRDQPQHFGDGTRLSIL.

J is TRBJ2-2 and V is TRBV11-3; 9 bases line up with TRBD1. The germline V gene has CDR1 SGHNT and CDR2 YENEEA. This CDR3 region has 14 residues. V trimming: 5 bases; J trimming: 9 bases; junction bases outside the gene matches: 7. CDR3 in amino acids: CASSSSGTGWELFF. In DNA form, the CDR3 reads TGTGCCAGCAGCAGCTCCGGGACAGGGTGGGAGCTGTTTTTT.

This chain joins TRBV7-9 and TRBJ1-1; 8 bases match TRBD1. The CDR3 consists of 14 residues. V lost 6 bases to trimming and J lost 6 bases; unmatched junction nucleotides: 9. CDR1 and CDR2 (germline): SEHNR, FQNEAQ (reference sequence). The CDR3 protein is CASRSNRGLAEAFF. In DNA, the CDR3 is TGTGCCAGCAGAAGTAACAGGGGGTTGGCTGAAGCTTTCTTT.

The rearrangement links TRBV5-4 to TRBJ2-2, with a tentative D call TRBD1 (5 bases). Deletions cut 0 bases from V and 7 bases from J, with 7 bases between. The CDR3 covers 13 residues. The germline CDR1 and CDR2 sequences are SGHNT and YYREEE (reference sequence). The CDR3 sequence: CASSLAGIGELFF. CDR3 coding DNA: TGTGCCAGCAGCTTGGCAGGGATCGGGGAGCTGTTTTTT.

This clone has just a few counts. The V and J genes are TRBV5-5 and TRBJ1-5, with D possibly matching TRBD1 (5 bases). Between the trimmed V and J ends, which lost 2 bases and 0 bases, there was a span of 12 bases. This CDR3 is built from 16 residues. The germline CDR1 and CDR2 sequences are SGHKS and YYEKEE (reference sequence). CDR3: CASSFTGGNSNQPQHF. DNA for the CDR3: TGTGCCAGCAGCTTCACAGGCGGCAATAGCAATCAGCCCCAGCATTTT.

The sample holds a few counts of this clone. V and J are TRBV10-2 and TRBJ2-3, with TRBD2 matching 8 bases. Germline loops: CDR1 WSHSY, CDR2 SAAADI. The trim removed 1 base at V and 2 bases at J, leaving 5 bases unmatched. The CDR3 is made up of 16 amino acids. The CDR3 reads CASSELAGMFTDTQYF. The CDR3 nucleotides read TGCGCCAGCAGTGAGTTAGCGGGAATGTTCACAGATACGCAGTATTTT.

J is TRBJ2-7 and V is TRBV19; no clear D gene. Trimming took 6 bases from V and 2 from J, leaving 14 bases between them. The CDR3 loop spans 14 amino acids. CDR1 LNHDA and CDR2 SQIVND come from the germline V gene (reference sequence). The CDR3 DNA follows: TGTGCCAGTAGCTCCACCTCAGACACCTACGAGCAGTACTTC. Amino acids: CASSSTSDTYEQYF. The whole variable domain, remainder taken from reference TRBV19 and TRBJ2-7, is DGGITQSPKYLFRKEGQNVTLSCEQNLNHDAMYWYRQDPGQGLRLIYYSQIVNDFQKGDIAEGYSVSREKKESFPLTVTSAQKNPTAFYLCASSSTSDTYEQYFGPGTRLTVT.

The V call is TRBV28, the J call TRBJ1-5; 9 bases are shared with TRBD1. Germline V gene data show CDR1 as MDHEN and CDR2 as SYDVKM. The CDR3 extends over 19 amino acids. With 2 bases clipped from V and 2 bases from J, the junction kept 13 bases outside the gene matches. In DNA form, the CDR3 reads TGTGCCAGCAGTTTAGGGGGACAGGGAAGGTATGGCGGCAATCAGCCCCAGCATTTT. Protein product: CASSLGGQGRYGGNQPQHF.

The chain links TRBV5-4 to TRBJ2-7, with TRBD2 identical over 12 bases. This CDR3 spans 13 amino acids. The V and J ends lost 4 bases and 12 bases, in that order; junction bases with no gene match: 8. CDR1 is SGHNT, CDR2 YYREEE, per germline (reference sequence). In DNA, the CDR3 is TGTGCCAGCAGCCCGAGACTAGCGGGAGTTCCGTACTTC. It encodes CASSPRLAGVPYF. The full variable domain, with the rest looked up from reference TRBV5-4 and TRBJ2-7, is ETGVTQSPTHLIKTRGQQVTLRCSSQSGHNTVSWYQQALGQGPQFIFQYYREEENGRGNFPPRFSGLQFPNYSSELNVNALELDDSALYLCASSPRLAGVPYFGPGTRLTVT.

This clone was picked up one time. The chain has TRBV28 and TRBJ2-2, with D hard to call. V was pared by 4 bases and J by 6 bases, with 6 bases between. CDR1 is MDHEN, CDR2 SYDVKM, per germline. This CDR3 has 12 residues. CDR3 protein: CASSSPAGELFF. In DNA, the CDR3 is TGTGCCAGCAGTTCCCCGGCCGGGGAGCTGTTTTTT.